Below, one T cell receptor beta chain is given with its context. The data derive from a study of blood T cell repertoires in COVID-19. About the study: There were acute and convalescent COVID-19 samples, and they came from the United States, Italy and Spain. Sources were T cells, B-cell-depleted T cells, or PBMCs; the material itself was cDNA or gDNA.

Clones were sequenced by immunoSEQ multiplex PCR, and TCRdb holds only the in-frame ones, with some missing. The sample lists roughly 300,000 clones, more than 70% occurring once. The germline V and J ends were trimmed by 0 bases and 4 bases, with 5 bases remaining between them. The V gene's germline CDR1 is SGHRS and CDR2 YFSETQ. CDR3 length equals 14 residues. V and J are TRBV5-1 and TRBJ1-6; D gene unclear. The source of this sequence is a woman aged 50 to 60 who had recovered from COVID-19. Sequencing used peripheral blood. CDR3 amino acids: CASSLDIYNSPLHF. CDR3 nucleotide sequence: TGCGCCAGCAGCTTGGATATATATAATTCACCCCTCCACTTT.